This T cell receptor (beta chain) comes out of a study of identical twins. Study-level results: Insertions were reduced in abundant cord blood beta clonotypes but not in memory repertoires.

Points on this clonotype: What it binds is unknown.

Only healthy Caucasians were included as donors. The CDR3 is 18 amino acids. V dropped 2 bases and J dropped 2; count of bases not matched to a gene: 8. Germline V CDR1 and CDR2: SGDLS, YYNGEE. One entry per CDR3 protein results from TCRdb running MiXCR on the 5' RACE reads. The sample has some 590,000 distinct CDR3 sequences; 9.5% to 10% are singletons. The same sample was also used in a study of yellow fever vaccine responses in identical twins.

Sequences were obtained from PBMCs. This receptor was taken from a woman between 18 and 29 years old in good health. The chain couples TRBV9 to TRBJ2-3, with 13 bases aligning to TRBD2. Written as DNA, the CDR3 is TGTGCCAGCAGCGTCATGACTAGCGGGAGGCCAACCACAGATACGCAGTATTTT. Residues: CASSVMTSGRPTTDTQYF.